The rows below give T cell receptor beta chains drawn from one sample of a study of blood T cell repertoires in COVID-19. This table comes from immunoSEQ multiplex PCR, and its TCRdb copy is limited to in-frame clones, with some not included. The sample lists 150,000 or so clones, under 95% seen once, with 0.55% in the top ten. Sequencing was performed on peripheral blood. All receptors derive from a man aged 50 to 60 with acute or convalescent COVID-19. Both conserved end residues are part of each CDR3. The D gene is left open where the match is weak. Clone size appears in some rows only: once, few, many, or a class for an expanded clone.

v_call	clone_size	j_call	d_call	cdr3_nt	cdr3_aa
TRBV19	once	TRBJ1-5	.	TGTGCCAGTAGTATACGGGGGGAAGGGCAGCCCCAGCATTTT	CASSIRGEGQPQHF
TRBV7-9	.	TRBJ1-2	TRBD1	TGTGCCAGCAGAGGTCCCGGGGACAGGGGTGTCCATGGCTACACCTTC	CASRGPGDRGVHGYTF
TRBV11-2	.	TRBJ2-1	TRBD2	TGTGCCAGCAGCATTCAACCGGGACTAGCGGGAAATGAGCAGTTCTTC	CASSIQPGLAGNEQFF
TRBV7-2	.	TRBJ1-5	.	TGTGCCAGCAGCGTTACAGGGTTGTACAATCAGCCCCAGCATTTT	CASSVTGLYNQPQHF
TRBV7-9	.	TRBJ2-1	.	TGTGCCAGCAGCTTCTCACAAAGCTCCTACAATGAGCAGTTCTTC	CASSFSQSSYNEQFF
TRBV7-9	.	TRBJ2-2	TRBD1	TGTGCCAGCAGCGTAACGGGACAGGGAGTCTACACCGGGGAGCTGTTTTTT	CASSVTGQGVYTGELFF
TRBV5-1	.	TRBJ1-1	TRBD1	TGCGCCAGCAGCTGGACAGAGGGGGCTCTCGACACTGAAGCTTTCTTT	CASSWTEGALDTEAFF
TRBV9	.	TRBJ2-1	.	TGTGCCAGCAGCGTACGGGGTACTGACAATGAGCAGTTCTTC	CASSVRGTDNEQFF
TRBV7-2	.	TRBJ1-4	.	TGTGCCAGCAGCTATCGGCAGGGGAGAGATGAAAAACTGTTTTTT	CASSYRQGRDEKLFF
TRBV5-1	.	TRBJ2-7	TRBD2	TGCGCCAGCAGCTTCGGGACTAGCGGCTACGAGCAGTACTTC	CASSFGTSGYEQYF
TRBV9	.	TRBJ2-2	TRBD1	TGTGCCAGCAGCGTAACAGGGGGCGCAAAGACCGGGGAGCTGTTTTTT	CASSVTGGAKTGELFF
TRBV27	.	TRBJ1-2	.	TGTGCCAGCAGCTACTCACAGGCCCTAGGGAATGGCTACACCTTC	CASSYSQALGNGYTF
TRBV5-4	.	TRBJ1-1	.	TGTGCCAGCAGCTTGGGGGAGGACACTGAAGCTTTCTTT	CASSLGEDTEAFF
TRBV5-6	.	TRBJ1-6	.	TGTGCCAGCAGCTTCGGTTCGACACCCCTCCACTTT	CASSFGSTPLHF
TRBV27	.	TRBJ2-6	TRBD1	TGTGCCAGCAGCCCCGTCCGGGACAGCGGCTCTGGGGCCAACGTCCTGACTTTC	CASSPVRDSGSGANVLTF
TRBV5-8	.	TRBJ2-1	.	TGTGCCAGCAGCTTCAGGGGACAACCCTACAATGAGCAGTTCTTC	CASSFRGQPYNEQFF